The entry below describes one T cell receptor beta chain. This entry comes from a study of OX40 agonist ivuxolimab in advanced cancers. The ends were cut back, 5 bases at V and 0 bases at J, with 8 bases in the middle. This CDR3 contains 14 residues. The V gene's germline CDR1 is MNHNS and CDR2 SASEGT. The sampling schedule covered blood at baseline, cycle 4 day 1, and cycle 7 day 1. TCRdb's copy holds only in-frame clones and misses some; the assay was immunoSEQ multiplex PCR. The sample includes tens of thousands of clones, 86% of them seen just once. This chain links TRBV6-1 with TRBJ1-3; no reliable D call. The clonotype comes from an adult with an advanced solid tumor such as melanoma, head and neck, liver or kidney cancer. The starting material was CD4+ or CD8+ T cells sorted from blood, obtained in a trial of the OX40 agonist ivuxolimab. The CDR3 nucleotides read TGTGCCAGCAGTAGAGAGACCTCTGGAAACACCATATATTTT. Residues: CASSRETSGNTIYF.